This T cell receptor beta chain derives from a study of Tregs in tolerant kidney transplant recipients. Whole-study results and caveats: Some patients' samples used different primers over time, so nucleotide sequences weren't comparable. Biological reproducibility was not directly addressed, but technical replication error appeared minimal.

Per the germline V gene, CDR1 is MNHNS and CDR2 is SASEGT. The CDR3 contains 15 residues. As for this clone: Its antigen is not identified.

Related graft donors supplied nonmyeloablative bone marrow transplants, and mixed chimerism was transient. Unstimulated Tregs (CD4+CD25+CD127-) and CD4+CD25- non-Tregs were sorted from PBMCs. Assay: immunoSEQ multiplex PCR; the TCRdb copy retains only in-frame clones and omits some. The sample holds 81,000 or so clones, roughly 90% seen once. The chain carries TRBV6-1 and TRBJ2-5; 11 positions agree with TRBD2. The DNA end lines up better with TRBJ2-7; the J call may be wrong. The source was CD4+ T cells from blood (PBMCs), collected 24 months after the transplant. The sequence was obtained from a human patient who received a combined kidney and bone marrow transplant. Certain T cells may be donor cells from the graft. CDR3 amino acids: CASSDSGLADYEQYF. The DNA of the CDR3 is TGTGCCAGCAGTGATTCGGGACTAGCGGACTACGAGCAGTACTTC.